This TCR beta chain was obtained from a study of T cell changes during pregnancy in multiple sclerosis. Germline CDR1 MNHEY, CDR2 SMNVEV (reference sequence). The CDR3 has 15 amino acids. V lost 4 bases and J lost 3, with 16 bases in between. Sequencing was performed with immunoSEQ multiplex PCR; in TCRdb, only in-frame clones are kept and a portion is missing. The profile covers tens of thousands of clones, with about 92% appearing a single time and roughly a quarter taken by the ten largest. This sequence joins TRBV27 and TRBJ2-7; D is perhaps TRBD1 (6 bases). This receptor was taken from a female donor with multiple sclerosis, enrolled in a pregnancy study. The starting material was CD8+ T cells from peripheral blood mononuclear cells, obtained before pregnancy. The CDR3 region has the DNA TGTGCCAGCAGTTATCGATTACAGGGAGACTACGAGCAGTACTTC. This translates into CASSYRLQGDYEQYF.